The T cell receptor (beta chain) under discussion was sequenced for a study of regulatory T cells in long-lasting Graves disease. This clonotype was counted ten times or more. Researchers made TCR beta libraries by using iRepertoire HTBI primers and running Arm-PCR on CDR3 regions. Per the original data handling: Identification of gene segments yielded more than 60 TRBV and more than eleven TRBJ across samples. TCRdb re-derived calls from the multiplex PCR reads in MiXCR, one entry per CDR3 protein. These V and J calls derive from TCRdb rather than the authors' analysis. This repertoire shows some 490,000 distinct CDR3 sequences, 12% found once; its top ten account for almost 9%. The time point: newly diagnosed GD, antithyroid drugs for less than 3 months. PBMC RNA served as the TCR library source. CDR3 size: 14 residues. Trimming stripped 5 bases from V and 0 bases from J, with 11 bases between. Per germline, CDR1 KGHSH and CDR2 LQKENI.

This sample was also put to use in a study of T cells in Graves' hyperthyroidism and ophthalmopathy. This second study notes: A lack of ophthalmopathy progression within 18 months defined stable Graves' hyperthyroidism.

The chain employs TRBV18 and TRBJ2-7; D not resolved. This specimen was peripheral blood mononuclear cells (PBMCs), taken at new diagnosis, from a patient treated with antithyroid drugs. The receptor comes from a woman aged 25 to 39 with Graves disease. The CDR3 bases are TGTGCCAGCTCAAACCAGGATTCCTCCTACGAGCAGTACTTC. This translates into CASSNQDSSYEQYF. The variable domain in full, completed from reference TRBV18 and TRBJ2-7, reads NAGVMQNPRHLVRRRGQEARLRCSPMKGHSHVYWYRQLPEEGLKFMVYLQKENIIDESGMPKERFSAEFPKEGPSILRIQQVVRGDSAAYFCASSNQDSSYEQYFGPGTRLTVT.